This T cell receptor beta chain was obtained from a study of tumor-infiltrating lymphocytes in primary liver carcinoma. About the research overall: Productive TCRbeta reads per sample were roughly 3.5 to 8 million, not differing by tissue.

Findings and limits, study-wide: Pairs of tumor regions overlapped more than tumor-adjacent and tumor-blood pairs did.

The source material, roughly 18-30 mg of unsorted bulk tissue, was used to co-extract RNA and DNA. At sampling, these chronic HBV carriers had received no treatment. This clonotype was detected only once. Its matching antigen is unknown. TCR beta cDNA came from roughly 0.45 ug total RNA, primed with a constant-region primer. ARM-PCR, slightly modified, supplied the TCR beta libraries through three nested multiplex PCR rounds. The first two PCR rounds used TRBV1-TRBV30 primers with a Cbeta primer, approximately 10 cycles each. TCRdb independently ran MiXCR on the multiplex PCR reads; one entry per CDR3 protein. The sample consists of fewer than 85,000 distinct CDR3 sequences, roughly 69% of them appearing once. This CDR3 is 14 amino acids long. Germline V gene data show CDR1 as SGHDN and CDR2 as FVKESK. V lost 7 bases, J lost 6 bases, and 6 bases stayed unmatched.

The chain joins TRBV14 to TRBJ2-7; the match to TRBD2 covers 13 bases. Sequenced sample: tumor-adjacent normal liver tissue. The receptor's source is a man aged 35 to 55 with primary liver carcinoma and hepatitis B virus infection. In DNA, the CDR3 is TGTGCCAGCAACTTCAGGACTAGCGGGAGCGAGCAGTACTTC. Translating gives CASNFRTSGSEQYF.